This T cell receptor beta chain was captured in a study of blood T cells in healthy people across ages. Study as a whole: The capture of about one barcoded beta molecule per two T cells was achieved by template switching. Broader study findings: Comparison with aged donors showed that long-lived donors had more naive CD4+ cells and higher diversity.

A second about 6 to 12 cycle PCR used barcoded and J-beta primers. Each CDR3 protein is one row after TCRdb ran MiXCR on the 5' RACE reads. The data contain some 710,000 distinct CDR3 sequences, about half of them singletons. This clonotype was seen more than once but under ten times. Antigen: not known. Per the germline V gene, CDR1 is SGHDN and CDR2 is FVKESK. Between the trimmed V and J ends, which lost 2 bases and 2 bases, there was a span of 10 bases. CDR3 length: 14 residues. Each donor was a healthy Caucasian individual from Russia, aged about 6 to 95. Total RNA, at least 6 micrograms per sample, was extracted from PBMCs.

The sequenced sample was blood. The chain is built from TRBV14 and TRBJ2-7; the D is unclear. This receptor was taken from a man older than 75 in good health. CDR3 DNA sequence: TGTGCCAGCAGCCAATTTGACACTGCCTACGAGCAGTACTTC. Its translation: CASSQFDTAYEQYF.